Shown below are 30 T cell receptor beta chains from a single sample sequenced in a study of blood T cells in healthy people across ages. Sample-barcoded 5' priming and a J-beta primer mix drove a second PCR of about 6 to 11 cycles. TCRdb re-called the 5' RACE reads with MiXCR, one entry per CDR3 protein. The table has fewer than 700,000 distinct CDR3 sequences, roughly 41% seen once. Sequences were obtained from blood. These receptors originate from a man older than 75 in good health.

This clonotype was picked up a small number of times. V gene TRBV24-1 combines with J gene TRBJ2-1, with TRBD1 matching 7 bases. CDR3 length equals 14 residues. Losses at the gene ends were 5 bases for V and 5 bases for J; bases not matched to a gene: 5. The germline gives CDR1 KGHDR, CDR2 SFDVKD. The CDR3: CATSAAGGHNEQFF. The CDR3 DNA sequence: TGTGCCACCAGTGCGGCAGGGGGACACAATGAGCAGTTCTTC.

The CDR3 DNA sequence: TGTGCCAGCAGTTACTCTGCGGGACAGGGGTGGTACGAGCAGTACTTC. This encodes CASSYSAGQGWYEQYF. The chain links TRBV6-2 or TRBV6-3 to TRBJ2-7; 10 positions agree with TRBD1. The ends lost 0 bases at V and 4 bases at J; junction bases unmatched: 6. Germline-derived CDR1 and CDR2 are MNHEY and SVGEGT. The CDR3 runs to 16 residues.

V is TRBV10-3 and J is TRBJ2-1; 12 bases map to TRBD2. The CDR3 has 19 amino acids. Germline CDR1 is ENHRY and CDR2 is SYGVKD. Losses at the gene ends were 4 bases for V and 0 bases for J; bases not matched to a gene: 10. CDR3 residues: CAISGTGLAGLSSYNEQFF. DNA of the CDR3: TGTGCCATCAGTGGGACCGGACTAGCGGGGTTGAGCTCCTACAATGAGCAGTTCTTC.

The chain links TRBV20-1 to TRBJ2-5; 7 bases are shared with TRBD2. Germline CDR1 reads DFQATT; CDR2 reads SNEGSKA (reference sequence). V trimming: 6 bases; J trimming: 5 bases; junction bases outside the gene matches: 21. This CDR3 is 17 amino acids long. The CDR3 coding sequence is TGCAGTGCCCCCAAGTCATTTGGCGGGAGAGGGCGGGAGACCCAGTACTTC. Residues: CSAPKSFGGRGRETQYF.

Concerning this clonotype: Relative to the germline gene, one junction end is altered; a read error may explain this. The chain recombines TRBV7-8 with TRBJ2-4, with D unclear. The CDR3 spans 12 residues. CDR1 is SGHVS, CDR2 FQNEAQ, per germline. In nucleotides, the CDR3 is TGTGCCAGCAGCCTCAACCAGGCCCCGTTAGACTTC. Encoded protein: CASSLNQAPLDF.

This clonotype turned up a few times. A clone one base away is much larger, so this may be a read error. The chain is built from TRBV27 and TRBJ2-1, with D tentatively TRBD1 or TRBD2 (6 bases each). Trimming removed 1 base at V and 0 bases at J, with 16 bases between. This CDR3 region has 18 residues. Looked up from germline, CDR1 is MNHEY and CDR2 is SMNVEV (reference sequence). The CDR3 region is CASSLLGGDTSSYNEQFF. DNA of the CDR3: TGTGCCAGCAGTTTATTGGGCGGGGACACGAGCTCCTACAATGAGCAGTTCTTC.

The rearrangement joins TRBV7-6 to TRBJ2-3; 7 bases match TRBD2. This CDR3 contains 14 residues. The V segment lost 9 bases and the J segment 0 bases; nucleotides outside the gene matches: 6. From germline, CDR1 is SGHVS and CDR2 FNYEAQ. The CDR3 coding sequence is TGTGCCAGTCGGCAGCGGGGAAGCACAGATACGCAGTATTTT. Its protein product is CASRQRGSTDTQYF. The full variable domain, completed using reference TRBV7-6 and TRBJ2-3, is GAGVSQSPRYKVTKRGQDVALRCDPISGHVSLYWYRQALGQGPEFLTYFNYEAQQDKSGLPNDRFSAERPEGSISTLTIQRTEQRDSAMYRCASRQRGSTDTQYFGPGTRLTVL.

The CDR3 is CASKPIDRVAYEQYF. CDR3 coding DNA: TGTGCCAGCAAACCCATCGACAGGGTAGCGTACGAGCAGTACTTC. J is TRBJ2-7 and V is TRBV6-2 or TRBV6-3; TRBD1 matches at 7 bases. J gave up 4 bases and V 7 bases, and 13 bases lay outside the gene matches. CDR3 length equals 15 residues. The germline V gene has CDR1 MNHEY and CDR2 SVGEGT.

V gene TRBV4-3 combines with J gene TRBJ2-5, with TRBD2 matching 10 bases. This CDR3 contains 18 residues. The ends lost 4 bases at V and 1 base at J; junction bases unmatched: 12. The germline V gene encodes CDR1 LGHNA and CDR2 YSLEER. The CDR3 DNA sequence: TGCGCCAGCAGCCGGGCTAGCGGGGGACAGATTATCCAAGAGACCCAGTACTTC. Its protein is CASSRASGGQIIQETQYF.

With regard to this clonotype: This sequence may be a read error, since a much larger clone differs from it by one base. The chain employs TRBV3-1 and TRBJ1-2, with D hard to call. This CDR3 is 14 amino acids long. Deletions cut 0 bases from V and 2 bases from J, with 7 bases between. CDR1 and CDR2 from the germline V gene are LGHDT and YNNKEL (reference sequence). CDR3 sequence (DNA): TGTGCCAGCAGCCAAGAGCGACTGAACTATGGCTACACCTTC. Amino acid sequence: CASSQERLNYGYTF.

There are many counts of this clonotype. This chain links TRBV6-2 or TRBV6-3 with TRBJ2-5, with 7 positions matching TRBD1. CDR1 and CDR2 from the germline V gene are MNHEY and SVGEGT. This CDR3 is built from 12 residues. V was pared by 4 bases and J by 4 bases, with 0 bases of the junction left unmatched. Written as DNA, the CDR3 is TGTGCCAGCAGTTGGACAGGAGAGACCCAGTACTTC. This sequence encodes CASSWTGETQYF.

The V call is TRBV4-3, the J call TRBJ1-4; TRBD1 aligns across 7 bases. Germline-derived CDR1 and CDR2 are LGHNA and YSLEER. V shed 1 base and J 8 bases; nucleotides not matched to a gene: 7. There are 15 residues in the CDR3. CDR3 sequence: CASSQGWTGGEKLFF. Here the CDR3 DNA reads TGCGCCAGCAGCCAAGGGTGGACAGGTGGGGAAAAACTGTTTTTT.

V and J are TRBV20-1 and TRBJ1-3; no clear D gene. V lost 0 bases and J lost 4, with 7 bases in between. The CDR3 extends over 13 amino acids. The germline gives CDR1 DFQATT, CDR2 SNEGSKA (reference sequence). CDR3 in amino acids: CSARENSGNTIYF. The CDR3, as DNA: TGCAGTGCTAGAGAAAACAGCGGAAACACCATATATTTT.

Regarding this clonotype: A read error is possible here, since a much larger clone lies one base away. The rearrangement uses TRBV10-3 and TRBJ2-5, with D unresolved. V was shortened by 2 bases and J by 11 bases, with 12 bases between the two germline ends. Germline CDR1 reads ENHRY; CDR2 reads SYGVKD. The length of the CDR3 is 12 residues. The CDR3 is CAISESWDEQYF. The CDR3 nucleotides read TGTGCCATCAGTGAGAGCTGGGATGAGCAGTACTTC.

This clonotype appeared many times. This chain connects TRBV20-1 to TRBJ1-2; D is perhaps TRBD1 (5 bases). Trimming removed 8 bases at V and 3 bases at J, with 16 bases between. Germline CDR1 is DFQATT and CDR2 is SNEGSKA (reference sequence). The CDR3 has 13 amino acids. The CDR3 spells CSYQGPEDYGYTF. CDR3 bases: TGCAGTTACCAGGGACCCGAGGACTATGGCTACACCTTC.

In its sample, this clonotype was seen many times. DNA for the CDR3: TGCGCCAGCAGCCCTTACCCGACAGGGTACGAGCAGTACTTC. Translation: CASSPYPTGYEQYF. The V and J genes are TRBV4-3 and TRBJ2-7; 7 bases align to TRBD1. Germline-derived CDR1 and CDR2 are LGHNA and YSLEER. Trimming cost V 4 bases and J 4 bases; bases outside gene matches: 7. CDR3 length equals 14 residues.

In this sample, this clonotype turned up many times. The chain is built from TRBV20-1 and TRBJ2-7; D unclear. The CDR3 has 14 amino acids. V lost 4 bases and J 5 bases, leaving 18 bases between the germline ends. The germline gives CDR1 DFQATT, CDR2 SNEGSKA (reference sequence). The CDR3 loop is CSAKAFSGPNEQYF. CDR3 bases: TGCAGTGCTAAGGCCTTCTCGGGCCCTAACGAGCAGTACTTC.

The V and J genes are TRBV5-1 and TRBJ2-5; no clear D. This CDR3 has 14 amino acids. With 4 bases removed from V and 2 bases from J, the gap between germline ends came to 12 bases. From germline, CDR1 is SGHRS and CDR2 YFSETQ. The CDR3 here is CASSRADGQETQYF. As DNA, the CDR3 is TGCGCCAGCAGCCGGGCGGACGGGCAAGAGACCCAGTACTTC.

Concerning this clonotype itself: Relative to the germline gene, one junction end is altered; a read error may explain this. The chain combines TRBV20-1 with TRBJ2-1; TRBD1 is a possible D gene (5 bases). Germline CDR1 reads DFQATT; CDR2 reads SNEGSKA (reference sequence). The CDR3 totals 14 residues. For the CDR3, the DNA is TGCAGTCCTAGTCCGTCAGGGTCCTACAATGAGCAGTTCTTC. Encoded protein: CSPSPSGSYNEQFF.

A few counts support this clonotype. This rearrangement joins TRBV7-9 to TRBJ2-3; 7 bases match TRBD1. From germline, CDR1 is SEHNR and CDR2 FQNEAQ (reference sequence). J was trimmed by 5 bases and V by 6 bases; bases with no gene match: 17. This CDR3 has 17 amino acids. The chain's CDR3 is CASRALQGRDRGDTQYF. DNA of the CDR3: TGTGCCAGCAGAGCCCTACAGGGTCGGGACAGAGGAGATACGCAGTATTTT.

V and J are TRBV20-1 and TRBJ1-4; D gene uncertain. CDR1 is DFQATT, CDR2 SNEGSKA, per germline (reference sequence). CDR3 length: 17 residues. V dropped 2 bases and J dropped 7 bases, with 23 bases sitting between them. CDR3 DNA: TGCAGTGCTAGACCCCCCCGAGGGAGTAGGGATCGTGAAAAACTGTTTTTT. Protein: CSARPPRGSRDREKLFF.

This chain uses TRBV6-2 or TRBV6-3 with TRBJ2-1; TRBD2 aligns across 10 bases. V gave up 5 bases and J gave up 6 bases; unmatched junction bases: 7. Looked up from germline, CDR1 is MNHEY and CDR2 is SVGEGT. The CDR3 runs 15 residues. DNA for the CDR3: TGTGCCAGCAGTCCCCGACTAGCGGGCGTCAATGAGCAGTTCTTC. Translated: CASSPRLAGVNEQFF.

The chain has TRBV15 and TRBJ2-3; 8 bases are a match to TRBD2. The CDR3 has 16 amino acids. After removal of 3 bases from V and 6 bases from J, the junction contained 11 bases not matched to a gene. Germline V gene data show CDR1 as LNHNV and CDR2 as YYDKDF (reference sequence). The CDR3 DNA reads TGTGCCACCAGCAGTAACCCGGGACTAGTCTTCGATACGCAGTATTTT. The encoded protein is CATSSNPGLVFDTQYF.

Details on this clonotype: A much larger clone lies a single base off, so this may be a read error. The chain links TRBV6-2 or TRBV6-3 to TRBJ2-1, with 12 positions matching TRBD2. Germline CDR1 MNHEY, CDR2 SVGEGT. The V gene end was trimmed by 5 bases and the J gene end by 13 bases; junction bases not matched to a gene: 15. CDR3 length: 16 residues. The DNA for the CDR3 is TGTGCCAGCAGTCTACGACTAGCGGGAGTTAAAGAGACCCAGTTCTTC. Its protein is CASSLRLAGVKETQFF.

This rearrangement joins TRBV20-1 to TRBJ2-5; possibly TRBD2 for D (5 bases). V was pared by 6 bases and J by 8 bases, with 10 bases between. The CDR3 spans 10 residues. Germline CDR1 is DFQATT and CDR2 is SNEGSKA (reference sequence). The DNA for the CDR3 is TGCAGTGCCATAGAGGGAACCCAGTACTTC. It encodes CSAIEGTQYF.

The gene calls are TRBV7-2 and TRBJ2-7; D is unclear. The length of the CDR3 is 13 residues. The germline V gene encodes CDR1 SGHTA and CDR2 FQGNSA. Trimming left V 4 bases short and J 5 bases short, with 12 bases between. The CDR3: CASSSSLGNEQYF. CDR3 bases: TGTGCCAGCAGCTCCAGTCTGGGGAACGAGCAGTACTTC.

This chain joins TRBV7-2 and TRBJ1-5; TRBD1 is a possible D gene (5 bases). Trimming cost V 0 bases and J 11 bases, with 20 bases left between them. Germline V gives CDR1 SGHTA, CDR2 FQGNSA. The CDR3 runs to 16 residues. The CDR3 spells CASSLAPSGGVETQHF. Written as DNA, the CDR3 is TGTGCCAGCAGCTTAGCACCTAGCGGGGGGGTAGAGACCCAGCATTTT.

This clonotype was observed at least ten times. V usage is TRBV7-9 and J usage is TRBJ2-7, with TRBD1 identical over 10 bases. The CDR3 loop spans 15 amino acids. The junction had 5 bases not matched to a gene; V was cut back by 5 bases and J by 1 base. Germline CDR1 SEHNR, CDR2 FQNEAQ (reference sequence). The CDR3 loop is CASSNRDRGSYEQYF. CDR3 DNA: TGTGCCAGCAGCAACCGGGACAGGGGTTCCTACGAGCAGTACTTC.

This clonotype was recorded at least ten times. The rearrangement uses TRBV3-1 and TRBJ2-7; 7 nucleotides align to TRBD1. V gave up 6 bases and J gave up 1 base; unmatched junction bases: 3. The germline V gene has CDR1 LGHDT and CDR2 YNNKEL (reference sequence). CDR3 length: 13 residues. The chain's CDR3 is CASSRDRSYEQYF. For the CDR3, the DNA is TGTGCCAGCAGTAGGGACAGATCCTACGAGCAGTACTTC.

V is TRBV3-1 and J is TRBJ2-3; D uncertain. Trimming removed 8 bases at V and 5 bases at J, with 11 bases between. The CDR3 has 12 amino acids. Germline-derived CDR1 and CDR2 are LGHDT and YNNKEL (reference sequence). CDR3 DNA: TGTGCCAGCTCCCCAAGGCAAGATACGCAGTATTTT. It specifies CASSPRQDTQYF.